The clone carrying this T cell receptor beta chain was found many times. One end of the junction does not line up with germline, which may come from a read error. The sample belongs to a study of T-cell reconstitution after alpha-beta-depleted transplantation in children. Researchers prepared the TCRbeta library using unique molecular identifiers, the study reports. TCRdb reprocessed the PCR reads via MiXCR and lists one record per CDR3 protein. The sample yields about 870,000 distinct CDR3 sequences, around 15% seen once. Germline V CDR1 and CDR2: SGHRS, YFSETQ. This CDR3 has 14 amino acids. The specimen was PBMCs, mostly from graft donor cells, collected 360 days after TCRalphabeta/CD19-depleted stem cell transplant. This receptor was taken from a male patient under 18 who had a stem cell transplant for acute lymphoblastic leukemia, so the T cells may come from the graft donor. V gene TRBV5-1 combines with J gene TRBJ2-4; maybe TRBD2 (6 bases). CDR3 DNA: TGTGCCAGCAGCTTAGCGGTAGCCAAAAACATTCAGTACTTC. Encoded protein: CASSLAVAKNIQYF.